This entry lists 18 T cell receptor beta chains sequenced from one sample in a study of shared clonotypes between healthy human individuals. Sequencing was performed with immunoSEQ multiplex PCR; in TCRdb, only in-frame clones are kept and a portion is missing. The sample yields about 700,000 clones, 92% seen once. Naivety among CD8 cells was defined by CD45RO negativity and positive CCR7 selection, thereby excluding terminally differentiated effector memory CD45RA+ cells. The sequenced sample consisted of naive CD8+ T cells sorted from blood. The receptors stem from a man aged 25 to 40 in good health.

CDR3 sequence: CASISIVIGGLAGGYGELFF. In DNA, the CDR3 is TGTGCCAGTATCTCTATTGTAATCGGGGGACTAGCGGGAGGGTACGGGGAGCTGTTTTTT. The chain is built from TRBV19 and TRBJ2-2; 16 nucleotides line up with TRBD2. Germline-derived CDR1 and CDR2 are LNHDA and SQIVND (reference sequence). This CDR3 is built from 20 residues. J was trimmed by 7 bases and V by 7 bases; bases with no gene match: 18. The full variable domain, rest sourced from reference TRBV19 and TRBJ2-2, is DGGITQSPKYLFRKEGQNVTLSCEQNLNHDAMYWYRQDPGQGLRLIYYSQIVNDFQKGDIAEGYSVSREKKESFPLTVTSAQKNPTAFYLCASISIVIGGLAGGYGELFFGEGSRLTVL.

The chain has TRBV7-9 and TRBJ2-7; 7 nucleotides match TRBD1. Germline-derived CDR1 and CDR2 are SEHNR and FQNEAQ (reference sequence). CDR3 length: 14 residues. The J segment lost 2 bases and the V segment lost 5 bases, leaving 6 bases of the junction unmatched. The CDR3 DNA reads TGTGCCAGCAGCGACCGGGACAGAACCTACGAGCAGTACTTC. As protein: CASSDRDRTYEQYF.

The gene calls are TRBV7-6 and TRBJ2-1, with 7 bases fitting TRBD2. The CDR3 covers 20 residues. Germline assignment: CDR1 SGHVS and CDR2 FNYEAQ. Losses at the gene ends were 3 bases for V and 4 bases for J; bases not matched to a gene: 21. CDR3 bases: TGTGCCAGCAGCTTCTGGGCGATGGGGGAGGGCCTCTCTCCGTACAATGAGCAGTTCTTC. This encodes CASSFWAMGEGLSPYNEQFF.

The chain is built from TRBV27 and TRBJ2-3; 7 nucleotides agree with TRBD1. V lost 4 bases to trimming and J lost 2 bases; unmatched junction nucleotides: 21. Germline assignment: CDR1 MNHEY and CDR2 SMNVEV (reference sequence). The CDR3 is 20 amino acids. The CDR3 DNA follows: TGTGCCAGCAGTTCCTCTCCCCTATCTTTATCAGGGGGATTCACAGATACGCAGTATTTT. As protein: CASSSSPLSLSGGFTDTQYF.

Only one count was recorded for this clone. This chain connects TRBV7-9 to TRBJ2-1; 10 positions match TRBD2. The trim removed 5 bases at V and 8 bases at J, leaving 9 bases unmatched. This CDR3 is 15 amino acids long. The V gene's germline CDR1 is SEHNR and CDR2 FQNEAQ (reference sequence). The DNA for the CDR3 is TGTGCCAGCAGCGGGACTAGCGCTCCTGGCGATGAGCAGTTCTTC. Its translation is CASSGTSAPGDEQFF.

CDR3 in DNA: TGTGCCAGCAGCATTGGAACAGCCTCTGCAGCTTTCTTT. Translating it yields CASSIGTASAAFF. The gene calls are TRBV5-5 and TRBJ1-1; no definite D call. Germline-derived CDR1 and CDR2 are SGHKS and YYEKEE (reference sequence). With 4 bases removed from V and 10 bases from J, the gap between germline ends came to 17 bases. This CDR3 is built from 13 residues.

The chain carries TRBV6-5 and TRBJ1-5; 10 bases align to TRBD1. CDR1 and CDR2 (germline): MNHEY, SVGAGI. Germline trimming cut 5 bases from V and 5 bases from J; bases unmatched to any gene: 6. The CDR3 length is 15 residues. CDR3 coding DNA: TGTGCCAGCAGTCCGACAGGGGGCGATTATCAGCCCCAGCATTTT. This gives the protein CASSPTGGDYQPQHF.

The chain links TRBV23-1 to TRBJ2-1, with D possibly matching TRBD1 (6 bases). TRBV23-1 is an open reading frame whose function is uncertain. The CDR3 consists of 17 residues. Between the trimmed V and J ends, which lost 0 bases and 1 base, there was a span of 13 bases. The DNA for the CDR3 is TGCGCCAGCAGTCAATCATCAGGGGATGGATCCTACAATGAGCAGTTCTTC. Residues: CASSQSSGDGSYNEQFF.

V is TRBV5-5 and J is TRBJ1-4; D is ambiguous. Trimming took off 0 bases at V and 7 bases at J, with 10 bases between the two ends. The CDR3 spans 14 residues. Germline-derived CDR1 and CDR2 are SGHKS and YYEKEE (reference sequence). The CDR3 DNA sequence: TGTGCCAGCAGCTTGGCGGGTTTAGTTGAAAAACTGTTTTTT. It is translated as CASSLAGLVEKLFF.

This CDR3 is CASSQDPAGLAGSYNEQFF. DNA for the CDR3: TGCGCCAGCAGCCAAGATCCCGCCGGACTAGCGGGAAGTTACAATGAGCAGTTCTTC. The rearrangement links TRBV4-3 to TRBJ2-1; 12 positions match TRBD2. Germline assignment: CDR1 LGHNA and CDR2 YSLEER. The CDR3 has 19 amino acids. V lost 0 bases and J lost 4; bases outside the gene matches: 10.

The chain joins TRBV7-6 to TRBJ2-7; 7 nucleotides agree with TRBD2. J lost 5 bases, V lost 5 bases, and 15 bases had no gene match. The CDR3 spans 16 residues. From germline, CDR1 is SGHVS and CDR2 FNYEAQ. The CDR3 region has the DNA TGTGCCAGCAGCCCAGTGGTGGCGGGAGCTGGGCACGAGCAGTACTTC. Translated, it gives CASSPVVAGAGHEQYF.

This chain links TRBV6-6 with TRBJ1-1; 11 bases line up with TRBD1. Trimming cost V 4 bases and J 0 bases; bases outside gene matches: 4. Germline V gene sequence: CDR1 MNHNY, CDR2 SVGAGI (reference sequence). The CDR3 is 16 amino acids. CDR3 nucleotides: TGTGCCAGCAGTTTGGGACAGGGGGTAATGAACACTGAAGCTTTCTTT. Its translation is CASSLGQGVMNTEAFF.

The CDR3 DNA sequence: TGTGCCAGCAGCCTAACTAGCGCCTACAATGAGCAGTTCTTC. Protein: CASSLTSAYNEQFF. The chain employs TRBV7-9 and TRBJ2-1, with TRBD2 matching 7 bases. Trimming cost V 5 bases and J 2 bases; bases outside gene matches: 3. Germline loops: CDR1 SEHNR, CDR2 FQNEAQ (reference sequence). This CDR3 is built from 14 residues.

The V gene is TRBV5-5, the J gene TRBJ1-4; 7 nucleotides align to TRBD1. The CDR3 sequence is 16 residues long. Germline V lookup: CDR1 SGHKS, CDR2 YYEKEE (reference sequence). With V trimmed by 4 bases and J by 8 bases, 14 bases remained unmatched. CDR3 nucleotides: TGTGCCAGCAGCCCACATTCGACAGGGAGAGAGGAAAAACTGTTTTTT. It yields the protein CASSPHSTGREEKLFF.

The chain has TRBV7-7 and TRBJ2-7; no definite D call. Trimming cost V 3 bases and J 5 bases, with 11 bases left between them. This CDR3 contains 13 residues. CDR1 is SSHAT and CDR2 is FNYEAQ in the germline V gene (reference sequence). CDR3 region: CASSFSVVDEQYF. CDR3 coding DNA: TGTGCCAGCAGCTTTTCGGTTGTCGACGAGCAGTACTTC.

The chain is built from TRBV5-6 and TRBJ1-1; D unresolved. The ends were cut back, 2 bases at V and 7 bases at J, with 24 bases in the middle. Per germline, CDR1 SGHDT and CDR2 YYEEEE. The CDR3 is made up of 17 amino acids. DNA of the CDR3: TGTGCCAGCAGCTTCTGGAAGCGGAAGGAGATGGACGGTGAAGCTTTCTTT. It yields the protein CASSFWKRKEMDGEAFF.

CDR3 region: CASSLGQIYEQYF. CDR3 sequence (DNA): TGTGCCAGCAGCTTAGGGCAAATCTACGAGCAGTACTTC. This sequence joins TRBV7-6 and TRBJ2-7, with D unresolved. The CDR3 spans 13 residues. Germline V gene sequence: CDR1 SGHVS, CDR2 FNYEAQ. With 1 base removed from V and 3 bases from J, the gap between germline ends came to 7 bases.

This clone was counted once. The CDR3 loop reads CASSQDDRDTDTQYF. The DNA for the CDR3 is TGCGCCAGCAGCCAAGACGACAGAGACACAGATACGCAGTATTTT. This chain uses TRBV4-3 with TRBJ2-3, with D possibly TRBD1 on 5 matching bases. CDR3 length: 15 amino acids. V dropped 0 bases and J dropped 2 bases, with 9 bases sitting between them. Germline V gives CDR1 LGHNA, CDR2 YSLEER.